This T cell receptor beta chain was profiled in a study of CD8+ T cells in alopecia areata. Study results and caveats: Affected scalp, especially in alopecia totalis/universalis, had a higher clonality than normal scalp did.

RNA extraction was followed by reverse transcription into cDNA, which acted as the sequencing template. Using immunoSEQ multiplex PCR, the repertoire was profiled, and TCRdb retains in-frame clones only, with some absent. The sample lists fewer than 90,000 clones; about 53% were seen once. This CDR3 spans 15 amino acids. Germline V CDR1 and CDR2: MNHEY, SVGAGI. Between the trimmed V and J ends, which lost 7 bases and 4 bases, there was a span of 16 bases. Peripheral blood and lesional scalp punch biopsies were taken from alopecia areata patients. With respect to this clone: Its antigen is undetermined.

The clonotype comes from a human donor with alopecia areata. The specimen was NKG2D-high CD8+ T cells sorted from blood. The chain employs TRBV6-5 and TRBJ1-4; weak D call: TRBD1 (5 bases). CDR3 coding DNA: TGTGCCAGCACCCCACCGGGACGGATTAATGAAAAACTGTTTTTT. Translated: CASTPPGRINEKLFF.